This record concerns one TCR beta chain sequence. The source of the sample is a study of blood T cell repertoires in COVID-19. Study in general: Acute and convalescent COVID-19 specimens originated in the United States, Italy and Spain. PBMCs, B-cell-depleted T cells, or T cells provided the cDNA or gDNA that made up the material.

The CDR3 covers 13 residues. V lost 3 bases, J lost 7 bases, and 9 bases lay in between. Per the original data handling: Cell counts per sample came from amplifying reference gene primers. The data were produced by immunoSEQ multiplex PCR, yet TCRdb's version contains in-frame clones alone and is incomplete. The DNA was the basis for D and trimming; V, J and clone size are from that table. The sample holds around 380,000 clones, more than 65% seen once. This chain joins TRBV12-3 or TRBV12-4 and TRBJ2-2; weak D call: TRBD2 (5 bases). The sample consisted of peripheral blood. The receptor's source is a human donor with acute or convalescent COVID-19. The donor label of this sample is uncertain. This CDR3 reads CASSFVRGGELFF. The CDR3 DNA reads TGTGCCAGCAGTTTCGTCCGGGGCGGGGAGCTGTTTTTT.